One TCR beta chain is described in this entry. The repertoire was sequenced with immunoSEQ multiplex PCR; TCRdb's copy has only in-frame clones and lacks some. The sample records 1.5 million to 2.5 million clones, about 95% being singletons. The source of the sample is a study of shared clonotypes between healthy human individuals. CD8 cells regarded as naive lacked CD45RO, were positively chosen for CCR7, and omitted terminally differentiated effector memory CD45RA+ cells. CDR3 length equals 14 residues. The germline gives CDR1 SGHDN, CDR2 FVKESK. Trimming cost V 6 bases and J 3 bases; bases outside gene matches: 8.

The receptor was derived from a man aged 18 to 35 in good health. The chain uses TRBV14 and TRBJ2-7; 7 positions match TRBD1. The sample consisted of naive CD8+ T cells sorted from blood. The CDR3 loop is CASSPRGQFYEQYF. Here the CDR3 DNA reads TGTGCCAGCAGTCCTAGGGGGCAGTTCTACGAGCAGTACTTC.